Below, 24 T cell receptor beta chains from the same sample are listed, as sequenced in a study of spatial heterogeneity in lung cancer. The time point was: sample taken at primary tumor resection. Without sorting, whole RNA was sequenced from tumor, nontumor lung or frozen PBMC. TCRdb re-analysed the 5' RACE reads in MiXCR, keeping a single row per CDR3 protein. The data hold about 82,000 distinct CDR3 sequences, with about 12% observed a single time. Sequencing used PBMCs, obtained at surgery. The source is a male donor with early-stage non-small cell lung cancer.

The J gene is TRBJ2-3, the V gene TRBV9; D not resolved. This CDR3 contains 15 residues. Germline V lookup: CDR1 SGDLS, CDR2 YYNGEE. V lost 4 bases and J 4 bases, leaving 16 bases between the germline ends. The CDR3 sequence: CASSSTFTGADTQYF. DNA of the CDR3: TGTGCCAGCAGCTCCACGTTTACTGGCGCAGATACGCAGTATTTT.

The chain recombines TRBV6-5 with TRBJ2-3, with TRBD1 as a possible D gene (6 bases). V was clipped by 5 bases and J by 3 bases, with 15 bases between them. CDR1 MNHEY and CDR2 SVGAGI come from the germline V gene. CDR3 length equals 15 residues. CDR3 nucleotide sequence: TGTGCCAGCAGTAACCCAGGGGAAACAACAGATACGCAGTATTTT. This sequence encodes CASSNPGETTDTQYF.

This clonotype showed up just a few times. V usage is TRBV4-1 and J usage is TRBJ2-2; tentatively, D is TRBD2 (5 bases). The CDR3 consists of 16 residues. Germline V gene sequence: CDR1 MGHRA, CDR2 YSYEKL. The germline V and J ends were trimmed by 4 bases and 0 bases, with 12 bases remaining between them. This chain's CDR3 is CASSLEGRSNTGELFF. The CDR3 nucleotides are TGCGCCAGCAGCCTCGAGGGCAGATCGAACACCGGGGAGCTGTTTTTT.

This clonotype has a handful of counts. The chain combines TRBV7-3 with TRBJ2-1; possibly TRBD1 for D (6 bases). Between the trimmed V and J ends, which lost 4 bases and 3 bases, there was a span of 13 bases. This CDR3 has 15 amino acids. Germline values: CDR1 SGHTA, CDR2 FQGTGA. The chain's CDR3 is CASSSRQVLYNEQFF. The CDR3 nucleotides read TGTGCCAGCAGCTCTAGACAGGTCCTCTACAATGAGCAGTTCTTC.

This chain connects TRBV3-1 to TRBJ1-1, with 7 bases aligning to TRBD1. Germline lookup yields CDR1 LGHDT and CDR2 YNNKEL (reference sequence). J was trimmed by 1 base and V by 5 bases; bases with no gene match: 7. This CDR3 is 15 amino acids long. The DNA for the CDR3 is TGTGCCAGCAGCAGTAATAGGGGGCGGAACACTGAAGCTTTCTTT. Translation gives CASSSNRGRNTEAFF.

The sample holds a few counts of this clonotype. V and J are TRBV7-9 and TRBJ2-2; D gene uncertain. The CDR3 totals 14 residues. V was pared by 7 bases and J by 2 bases, with 11 bases between. CDR1 and CDR2 (germline): SEHNR, FQNEAQ (reference sequence). The CDR3 sequence is CASIERSNTGELFF. DNA for the CDR3: TGTGCCAGCATCGAGAGGTCTAACACCGGGGAGCTGTTTTTT.

The rearrangement joins TRBV7-2 to TRBJ2-3, with a tentative D call TRBD1 (5 bases). This CDR3 contains 14 residues. Trimming stripped 3 bases from V and 1 base from J, with 8 bases between. Germline-derived CDR1 and CDR2 are SGHTA and FQGNSA. In DNA, the CDR3 is TGTGCCAGCAGCTTTCTAGGGGGCACAGATACGCAGTATTTT. This gives the protein CASSFLGGTDTQYF.

The V and J genes are TRBV7-9 and TRBJ1-1; weak D call: TRBD1 (6 bases). The germline V gene has CDR1 SEHNR and CDR2 FQNEAQ (reference sequence). This CDR3 has 19 amino acids. Trimming left V 6 bases short and J 4 bases short, with 30 bases between. The CDR3 protein is CASSRIAGDNTPLGTEAFF. The CDR3 DNA sequence: TGTGCCAGCAGTCGAATCGCCGGGGACAACACTCCGCTCGGCACTGAAGCTTTCTTT.

This clonotype was seen a few times. The J gene is TRBJ2-3, the V gene TRBV6-1, with 10 bases fitting TRBD1. This CDR3 spans 14 amino acids. Germline V gene sequence: CDR1 MNHNS, CDR2 SASEGT. V was clipped by 8 bases and J by 3 bases; unmatched bases: 5. As DNA, the CDR3 is TGTGCCAGCTTAGACAGGGGGCAAACAGATACGCAGTATTTT. Its protein is CASLDRGQTDTQYF.

The rearrangement links TRBV30 to TRBJ2-7, with D possibly being TRBD1 or TRBD2 (5 bases each). Trimming removed 2 bases from V and 5 bases from J, with 7 bases in between. This CDR3 comprises 11 residues. Germline CDR1 GTSNPN, CDR2 SVGIG (reference sequence). The CDR3 spells CAWSRDHEQYF. In nucleotides, the CDR3 is TGTGCCTGGAGTAGGGACCACGAGCAGTACTTC.

The rearrangement joins TRBV29-1 to TRBJ2-1, with 8 bases lining up with TRBD2. The germline V gene has CDR1 SQVTM and CDR2 ANQGSEA. V dropped 1 base and J dropped 7; count of bases not matched to a gene: 15. The CDR3 sequence is 17 residues long. The CDR3 loop is CSVEVGRVREVGNEQFF. The DNA for the CDR3 is TGCAGCGTTGAAGTAGGGAGAGTGCGGGAGGTTGGTAATGAGCAGTTCTTC.

This clonotype was seen only a few times. The genes are TRBV11-2 and TRBJ2-2; D possibly corresponds to TRBD1 (6 bases). Germline loops: CDR1 SGHAT, CDR2 FQNNGV. The ends were cut back, 2 bases at V and 5 bases at J, with 9 bases in the middle. The CDR3 extends over 14 amino acids. Here the CDR3 reads CASSLQGSTGELFF. CDR3 in DNA: TGTGCCAGCAGCTTACAGGGGAGTACCGGGGAGCTGTTTTTT. Complete variable domain (other parts from reference TRBV11-2 and TRBJ2-2): EAGVAQSPRYKIIEKRQSVAFWCNPISGHATLYWYQQILGQGPKLLIQFQNNGVVDDSQLPKDRFSAERLKGVDSTLKIQPAKLEDSAVYLCASSLQGSTGELFFGEGSRLTVL.

The chain couples TRBV19 to TRBJ2-1; the D is unclear. V was shortened by 0 bases and J by 2 bases, with 11 bases between the two germline ends. The length of the CDR3 is 16 residues. Germline lookup yields CDR1 LNHDA and CDR2 SQIVND (reference sequence). Written as DNA, the CDR3 is TGTGCCAGTAGTATAGACGTTTATGACCCCTACAATGAGCAGTTCTTC. Its translation is CASSIDVYDPYNEQFF.

This clonotype was observed a handful of times. The chain links TRBV20-1 to TRBJ1-2, with D perhaps matching TRBD1 (5 bases). Trimming stripped 3 bases from V and 2 bases from J, with 16 bases between. The CDR3 extends over 15 amino acids. CDR1 DFQATT and CDR2 SNEGSKA come from the germline V gene (reference sequence). The CDR3 reads CSASPGQLQNYGYTF. Here the CDR3 DNA reads TGCAGTGCTAGTCCAGGGCAACTTCAAAACTATGGCTACACCTTC.

This rearrangement joins TRBV5-6 to TRBJ2-7, with 7 bases fitting TRBD1. Germline trimming cut 2 bases from V and 2 bases from J; bases unmatched to any gene: 1. The CDR3 sequence is 13 residues long. CDR1 and CDR2 from the germline V gene are SGHDT and YYEEEE. DNA for the CDR3: TGTGCCAGCAGCTTCGGACAGGCCTACGAGCAGTACTTC. It yields the protein CASSFGQAYEQYF. Variable domain in full (rest from reference TRBV5-6 and TRBJ2-7): DAGVTQSPTHLIKTRGQQVTLRCSPKSGHDTVSWYQQALGQGPQFIFQYYEEEERQRGNFPDRFSGHQFPNYSSELNVNALLLGDSALYLCASSFGQAYEQYFGPGTRLTVT.

This clonotype was observed a handful of times. The rearrangement uses TRBV2 and TRBJ1-2, with a possible D match to TRBD1 (6 bases). V lost 11 bases and J lost 3, with 16 bases in between. This CDR3 has 13 residues. Germline CDR1 is SNHLY and CDR2 is FYNNEI. CDR3 DNA sequence: TGTGCCGGTGGGGGGGACACCGACTATGGCTACACCTTC. The encoded protein is CAGGGDTDYGYTF.

This chain joins TRBV7-3 and TRBJ2-2; 7 nucleotides line up with TRBD2. There are 16 residues in the CDR3. With V trimmed by 5 bases and J by 3 bases, 9 bases remained unmatched. The germline V gene has CDR1 SGHTA and CDR2 FQGTGA. For the CDR3, the DNA is TGTGCCAGCAGCGAACCGCGGGGGTCCGACACCGGGGAGCTGTTTTTT. It encodes CASSEPRGSDTGELFF. The full variable domain, in which reference TRBV7-3 and TRBJ2-2 provide the parts outside the CDR3, is GAGVSQTPSNKVTEKGKYVELRCDPISGHTALYWYRQSLGQGPEFLIYFQGTGAADDSGLPNDRFFAVRPEGSVSTLKIQRTERGDSAVYLCASSEPRGSDTGELFFGEGSRLTVL.

The chain recombines TRBV12-3 or TRBV12-4 with TRBJ2-1; D gene unclear. Between the trimmed V and J ends, which lost 5 bases and 4 bases, there was a span of 9 bases. The CDR3 consists of 13 residues. In DNA, the CDR3 is TGTGCCAGCAGTGTCAAGATATACAATGAGCAGTTCTTC. It encodes CASSVKIYNEQFF.

A few counts support this clonotype. The V call is TRBV7-3, the J call TRBJ2-1, with no clear D. Germline CDR1 SGHTA, CDR2 FQGTGA. This CDR3 is 16 amino acids long. Trimming removed 2 bases from V and 0 bases from J, with 11 bases in between. In DNA, the CDR3 is TGTGCCAGCAGCTTATTACCCCCAAGCTCCTACAATGAGCAGTTCTTC. It specifies CASSLLPPSSYNEQFF.

This clonotype was counted a few times. The DNA of the CDR3 is TGTGCCAGCAGTGAAGGACCAAAAGAGACCCAGTACTTC. It translates to CASSEGPKETQYF. V is TRBV6-1 and J is TRBJ2-5, with no clear D. This CDR3 comprises 13 residues. V was cut by 1 base and J by 3 bases, with 6 bases left in between. Germline assignment: CDR1 MNHNS and CDR2 SASEGT.

The rearrangement links TRBV7-9 to TRBJ2-1, with TRBD2 matching over 11 bases. The germline CDR1 and CDR2 sequences are SEHNR and FQNEAQ (reference sequence). Trimming at V came to 6 bases and at J to 8 bases, leaving 12 bases not matched to a gene. CDR3 size: 16 residues. CDR3 loop: CASRQALAGEYDEQFF. For the CDR3, the DNA is TGTGCCAGCAGGCAGGCACTAGCGGGAGAGTACGATGAGCAGTTCTTC.

This clonotype was seen a handful of times. The genes are TRBV7-8 and TRBJ2-3; 9 positions match TRBD2. The CDR3 runs to 15 residues. Germline V gene lookup returns CDR1 SGHVS and CDR2 FQNEAQ. Unmatched junction bases numbered 5, after V lost 5 bases and J lost 2 bases. CDR3 sequence (DNA): TGTGCCAGCAGCCGAGCGGGGGGACTCACAGATACGCAGTATTTT. Translation: CASSRAGGLTDTQYF.

The J gene is TRBJ2-3, the V gene TRBV7-2; 11 positions agree with TRBD2. V dropped 4 bases and J dropped 6; count of bases not matched to a gene: 6. Germline V gene sequence: CDR1 SGHTA, CDR2 FQGNSA. The CDR3 runs 15 residues. The DNA of the CDR3 is TGTGCCAGCAGCTCGCTAGCGGGGGGCTCCGATACGCAGTATTTT. Protein sequence: CASSSLAGGSDTQYF. Drawing the rest from reference TRBV7-2 and TRBJ2-3, the complete variable domain is GAGVSQSPSNKVTEKGKDVELRCDPISGHTALYWYRQSLGQGLEFLIYFQGNSAPDKSGLPSDRFSAERTGGSVSTLTIQRTQQEDSAVYLCASSSLAGGSDTQYFGPGTRLTVL.

This clonotype was seen a few times. The V call is TRBV6-5, the J call TRBJ2-7; possible D gene TRBD1, 5 bases. CDR1 is MNHEY and CDR2 is SVGAGI in the germline V gene. The CDR3 is made up of 13 amino acids. The V gene lost 5 bases and the J gene lost 5 bases, with 13 bases spanning the gap. The CDR3 protein is CASSRQQDHEQYF. CDR3 DNA sequence: TGTGCCAGCAGTCGCCAACAGGACCACGAGCAGTACTTC.